These 29 T cell receptor beta chains came from one sample sequenced in a study of immune cell composition in non-small cell lung cancer. This table comes from immunoSEQ multiplex PCR, and its TCRdb copy is limited to in-frame clones, with some not included. In the table there are 2,500 to 3,500 clones, over 60% of which are singletons. The normal lung sample lay at least 3 cm, and maximally far, from the tumour. Separately, the same data were catalogued under a study of CD4 T cells in lung cancer.

The sample taken for sequencing was non-adjacent lung tissue. These receptor sequences come from a human donor with non-small cell lung cancer.

This chain connects TRBV19 to TRBJ2-5, with TRBD1 matching over 7 bases. Germline CDR1 is LNHDA and CDR2 is SQIVND (reference sequence). The CDR3 has 13 residues. J lost 6 bases, V lost 4 bases, and 5 bases had no gene match. CDR3 coding DNA: TGTGCCAGTAGTACAACAGGGGAAAAGACCCAGTACTTC. Protein: CASSTTGEKTQYF.

This clone was seen a few times. The chain recombines TRBV27 with TRBJ2-7; maybe TRBD2 (6 bases). The CDR3 consists of 15 residues. V was shortened by 8 bases and J by 0 bases, with 17 bases between the two germline ends. The germline V gene encodes CDR1 MNHEY and CDR2 SMNVEV (reference sequence). The CDR3 sequence is CASGPVGGSSYEQYF. The CDR3 bases are TGTGCCAGCGGTCCGGTCGGGGGAAGCTCCTACGAGCAGTACTTC.

V gene TRBV29-1 combines with J gene TRBJ2-2, with 11 bases aligning to TRBD2. The CDR3 has 14 amino acids. Losses at the gene ends were 6 bases for V and 1 base for J; bases not matched to a gene: 1. Germline-derived CDR1 and CDR2 are SQVTM and ANQGSEA. For the CDR3, the DNA is TGCAGCGTCACTAGCGGGGGGAACACCGGGGAGCTGTTTTTT. Translated: CSVTSGGNTGELFF.

This clone showed up just a few times. The J gene is TRBJ2-3, the V gene TRBV7-6, with TRBD1 matching over 8 bases. Trimming took 2 bases from V and 0 from J; bases not matched to a gene: 7. There are 17 residues in the CDR3. CDR1 SGHVS and CDR2 FNYEAQ come from the germline V gene. CDR3 sequence: CASSLTTGGASTDTQYF. The CDR3 DNA is TGTGCCAGCAGCTTAACCACAGGGGGAGCTAGCACAGATACGCAGTATTTT.

The genes are TRBV5-1 and TRBJ2-2; 12 positions match TRBD2. Germline trimming cut 3 bases from V and 4 bases from J; bases unmatched to any gene: 1. Per germline, CDR1 SGHRS and CDR2 YFSETQ. The CDR3 runs to 15 residues. The CDR3 nucleotides are TGCGCCAGCAGCTGGACTAGCGGGACCACCGGGGAGCTGTTTTTT. This gives the protein CASSWTSGTTGELFF.

This chain connects TRBV6-5 to TRBJ1-1, with D hard to call. Germline V gives CDR1 MNHEY, CDR2 SVGAGI. V was shortened by 2 bases and J by 1 base, with 5 bases between the two germline ends. CDR3 length equals 13 residues. CDR3 amino acids: CASSYPGNTEAFF. CDR3 nucleotides: TGTGCCAGCAGTTACCCAGGGAACACTGAAGCTTTCTTT.

This chain joins TRBV5-1 and TRBJ2-2; D remains unclear. The V end was cut by 0 bases, the J end by 4 bases, with 7 bases between. CDR3 length: 14 amino acids. Germline V gives CDR1 SGHRS, CDR2 YFSETQ. CDR3 nucleotides: TGCGCCAGCAGCTTGGCCGGCGGCACCGGGGAGCTGTTTTTT. Protein sequence: CASSLAGGTGELFF.

By share of the sample, this clone is medium-sized. In nucleotides, the CDR3 is TGTGCCAGCAGCCAAACTACCAGACAGGGGGGCTATGGCTACACCTTC. Translation gives CASSQTTRQGGYGYTF. V and J are TRBV7-6 and TRBJ1-2, with TRBD1 matching 9 bases. Germline CDR1 is SGHVS and CDR2 is FNYEAQ. The CDR3 is made up of 16 amino acids. V dropped 5 bases and J dropped 4; count of bases not matched to a gene: 11.

This clone was seen just once. The chain recombines TRBV19 with TRBJ2-5; D possibly corresponds to TRBD1 (5 bases). With the DNA end fitting TRBJ2-7 better, the J assignment may be wrong. Germline V lookup: CDR1 LNHDA, CDR2 SQIVND (reference sequence). The CDR3 is 15 amino acids. DNA of the CDR3: TGTGCCAGTAGTATCTATTCTGGACACTCCTACGAGCAGTACTTC. Amino acid sequence: CASSIYSGHSYEQYF.

The chain combines TRBV25-1 with TRBJ2-2; D may be TRBD2 (6 bases). V lost 7 bases to trimming and J lost 4 bases, with 13 bases between them. The V gene's germline CDR1 is MGHDK and CDR2 SYGVNS. The CDR3 is 14 residues long. The CDR3 DNA follows: TGTGCCAGCACGCCGGAGGGCCCCACCGGGGAGCTGTTTTTT. Its translation: CASTPEGPTGELFF. Based on the CDR3 plus reference TRBV25-1 and TRBJ2-2, the full variable domain is EADIYQTPRYLVIGTGKKITLECSQTMGHDKMYWYQQDPGMELHLIHYSYGVNSTEKGDLSSESTVSRIRTEHFPLTLESARPSHTSQYLCASTPEGPTGELFFGEGSRLTVL.

CDR3: CASSSGTGLEETQYF. The CDR3 bases are TGTGCCAGCAGCTCAGGGACAGGGCTAGAAGAGACCCAGTACTTC. The V and J genes are TRBV7-8 and TRBJ2-5; 9 bases map to TRBD1. Germline values: CDR1 SGHVS, CDR2 FQNEAQ. This CDR3 is 15 amino acids long. The V segment lost 4 bases and the J segment 3 bases; nucleotides outside the gene matches: 6.

This chain links TRBV6-5 with TRBJ1-2, with D possibly matching TRBD1 (5 bases). V dropped 2 bases and J dropped 8 bases, with 15 bases sitting between them. This CDR3 region has 14 residues. Germline-derived CDR1 and CDR2 are MNHEY and SVGAGI. The CDR3 reads CASSYRHGAGGYTF. The CDR3 bases are TGTGCCAGCAGTTACAGACACGGGGCGGGAGGCTACACCTTC.

Here the CDR3 reads CASSLGQSVEYEQYF. The DNA of the CDR3 is TGTGCCAGCAGCCTGGGACAGAGCGTCGAATACGAGCAGTACTTC. The chain uses TRBV11-2 and TRBJ2-7, with TRBD1 matching 7 bases. The CDR3 loop spans 15 amino acids. The ends lost 5 bases at V and 4 bases at J; junction bases unmatched: 11. Germline V gives CDR1 SGHAT, CDR2 FQNNGV.

The chain employs TRBV18 and TRBJ2-7, with TRBD1 matching over 8 bases. V lost 8 bases and J lost 3; bases outside the gene matches: 0. From germline, CDR1 is KGHSH and CDR2 LQKENI. The CDR3 loop spans 11 amino acids. CDR3 amino acids: CASGQGYEQYF. The DNA of the CDR3 is TGTGCCAGCGGACAGGGCTACGAGCAGTACTTC.

This clone was picked up a small number of times. The chain couples TRBV10-3 to TRBJ2-5; tentative D call: TRBD1 (6 bases). This CDR3 is 13 amino acids long. V was trimmed by 6 bases and J by 5 bases, leaving 13 bases between them. Germline V gene data show CDR1 as ENHRY and CDR2 as SYGVKD. The CDR3 is CAIRSPQGETQYF. The DNA of the CDR3 is TGTGCCATCAGGAGCCCACAGGGCGAGACCCAGTACTTC.

The chain is built from TRBV7-2 and TRBJ1-4; TRBD1 agrees at 7 bases. Per germline, CDR1 SGHTA and CDR2 FQGNSA. J was trimmed by 6 bases and V by 1 base; bases with no gene match: 8. The CDR3 extends over 16 amino acids. CDR3 DNA: TGTGCCAGCAGCTTAGTTGGGGACAGAAGATATGAAAAACTGTTTTTT. Translated, it gives CASSLVGDRRYEKLFF.

The chain employs TRBV6-6 and TRBJ2-3; D perhaps matches TRBD2 (6 bases). With 6 bases removed from V and 5 bases from J, the gap between germline ends came to 15 bases. Germline CDR1 and CDR2: MNHNY and SVGAGI (reference sequence). This CDR3 contains 14 residues. This chain's CDR3 is CASRHSGPEDTQYF. The CDR3 DNA reads as TGTGCCAGCAGACACAGCGGGCCGGAAGATACGCAGTATTTT.

In its sample, this clone was seen once. The chain has TRBV5-8 and TRBJ1-2; tentative D call: TRBD1 (5 bases). CDR1 is SGHTS and CDR2 is YDEGEE in the germline V gene. Trimming took 3 bases from V and 2 from J, leaving 14 bases between them. The CDR3 is 15 residues long. This CDR3 reads CASSWAGTFNYGYTF. The CDR3 nucleotides are TGTGCCAGCAGCTGGGCGGGGACTTTCAACTATGGCTACACCTTC.

CDR3 residues: CASSSRGSGSFTDTQYF. The CDR3, as DNA: TGTGCCAGTAGTTCTCGTGGTAGCGGGAGCTTCACAGATACGCAGTATTTT. The J gene is TRBJ2-3, the V gene TRBV19; TRBD2 matches 9 bases. The CDR3 has 17 residues. The ends lost 5 bases at V and 2 bases at J; junction bases unmatched: 11. Germline-derived CDR1 and CDR2 are LNHDA and SQIVND (reference sequence).

The chain links TRBV19 to TRBJ1-4; a possible D gene is TRBD1 (6 bases). Germline V lookup: CDR1 LNHDA, CDR2 SQIVND (reference sequence). Trimming took 5 bases from V and 8 from J, leaving 18 bases between them. The CDR3 runs 15 residues. The CDR3 DNA reads as TGTGCCAGTAGTGAGATACAGGGATCAGGAGAAAAACTGTTTTTT. It specifies CASSEIQGSGEKLFF.

J is TRBJ2-1 and V is TRBV7-2, with 8 bases identical to TRBD1. The CDR3 is 14 residues long. Germline trimming cut 5 bases from V and 6 bases from J; bases unmatched to any gene: 6. Germline-derived CDR1 and CDR2 are SGHTA and FQGNSA. CDR3 DNA sequence: TGTGCCAGCAGCCAATGGACAGGGTCCAATGAGCAGTTCTTC. The encoded protein is CASSQWTGSNEQFF.

This clone was detected a few times. As DNA, the CDR3 is TGCGCCAGCAGCCAACTACGCTCCTCGACAAGGCCGAACTATGGCTACACCTTC. Translating gives CASSQLRSSTRPNYGYTF. This chain connects TRBV4-1 to TRBJ1-2; D is unresolved. The CDR3 sequence is 18 residues long. V lost 2 bases and J lost 2, with 21 bases in between. Germline lookup yields CDR1 MGHRA and CDR2 YSYEKL.

This chain joins TRBV2 and TRBJ2-5; D uncertain. Trimming pared 3 bases from V and 7 bases from J, leaving 12 bases between. The CDR3 covers 13 residues. The V gene's germline CDR1 is SNHLY and CDR2 FYNNEI. The DNA of the CDR3 is TGTGCCAGCAGTGAGGCTAGTGATGGGACCCAGTACTTC. Protein: CASSEASDGTQYF.

This clone was observed a handful of times. The chain links TRBV7-8 to TRBJ2-3; 10 nucleotides agree with TRBD2. Losses at the gene ends were 2 bases for V and 1 base for J; bases not matched to a gene: 3. From germline, CDR1 is SGHVS and CDR2 FQNEAQ. The CDR3 totals 16 residues. The CDR3 loop reads CASSLLAGEGTDTQYF. The CDR3 bases are TGTGCCAGCAGCTTACTAGCGGGAGAGGGCACAGATACGCAGTATTTT.

Only a few counts were recorded for this clone. The gene calls are TRBV5-5 and TRBJ2-1; 7 bases fit TRBD2. Germline loops: CDR1 SGHKS, CDR2 YYEKEE (reference sequence). This CDR3 contains 15 residues. The ends lost 1 base at V and 4 bases at J; junction bases unmatched: 5. The DNA for the CDR3 is TGTGCCAGCAGCTTGACGCTAGCGGTTTACAATGAGCAGTTCTTC. Its translation is CASSLTLAVYNEQFF.

The chain has TRBV10-3 and TRBJ2-4, with D possibly being TRBD1 (6 bases). The CDR3 contains 13 residues. Germline CDR1 ENHRY, CDR2 SYGVKD. The V gene lost 4 bases and the J gene lost 6 bases, with 10 bases spanning the gap. CDR3 DNA sequence: TGTGCCATCAGTGCAGGGGACCTAAACATTCAGTACTTC. Translating it yields CAISAGDLNIQYF.

This sequence joins TRBV6-1 and TRBJ1-1; D is undetermined. With 3 bases removed from V and 0 bases from J, the gap between germline ends came to 11 bases. Germline V lookup: CDR1 MNHNS, CDR2 SASEGT. The CDR3 sequence is 15 residues long. CDR3 coding DNA: TGTGCCAGCAGTGACGCGGCAAGTATGAACACTGAAGCTTTCTTT. This sequence encodes CASSDAASMNTEAFF.

The chain has TRBV11-3 and TRBJ2-7; TRBD1 agrees at 8 bases. Germline V gene lookup returns CDR1 SGHNT and CDR2 YENEEA. J was trimmed by 7 bases and V by 5 bases; bases with no gene match: 16. This CDR3 is built from 16 residues. CDR3 residues: CASSLTGQVFKYEQYF. The CDR3 bases are TGTGCCAGCAGCCTCACGGGACAGGTCTTTAAGTATGAGCAGTACTTC.

The chain joins TRBV2 to TRBJ1-1; D is possibly TRBD1 (5 bases). The CDR3 has 15 residues. Germline V CDR1 and CDR2: SNHLY, FYNNEI. V lost 3 bases and J 1 base, leaving 12 bases between the germline ends. The CDR3 spells CASSEEGIGNTEAFF. As DNA, the CDR3 is TGTGCCAGCAGTGAGGAGGGGATAGGGAACACTGAAGCTTTCTTT. Full variable domain (remainder filled in from reference TRBV2 and TRBJ1-1): EPEVTQTPSHQVTQMGQEVILRCVPISNHLYFYWYRQILGQKVEFLVSFYNNEISEKSEIFDDQFSVERPDGSNFTLKIRSTKLEDSAMYFCASSEEGIGNTEAFFGQGTRLTVV.